This T cell receptor beta chain was documented in a study of cytomegalovirus exposure and HLA in healthy donors. Whole-study findings and limits: Some highly shared sequence variants likely arose as a pipeline artifact. 16,951 TCR beta sequences were associated with HLA alleles at 0.05 false discovery rate in a later analysis.

PCR involved 60 Vbeta and 13 Jbeta primers. The table came from immunoSEQ multiplex PCR; TCRdb's copy has only in-frame clones and leaves some out. The sample gives 99,000 or so clones, just under 80% of which show up once; roughly 1.3% is in the top ten. This CDR3 contains 18 residues. Trimming cost V 5 bases and J 3 bases, with 26 bases left between them. CDR1 is SGHVS and CDR2 is FQNEAQ in the germline V gene. As regards this clone: Its specificity is unknown.

The receptor was isolated from a young man in good health and CMV-seronegative. V and J are TRBV7-8 and TRBJ2-7, with D possibly being TRBD1 (5 bases). The sequenced sample consisted of PBMCs. This CDR3 reads CASSLLSRMTRARYEQYF. As DNA, the CDR3 is TGTGCCAGCAGCCTACTCTCGCGTATGACCAGGGCGCGCTACGAGCAGTACTTC.